The 19 T cell receptor beta chains listed next were all sequenced from one sample in a study of graft-versus-host responses after intestinal transplantation. Clones were read by immunoSEQ multiplex PCR, and TCRdb kept only the in-frame ones, dropping some. Here the sample spans approximately 28,000 clones, approximately 93% being singletons. The sequences come from PBMCs, collected about 65 days after intestinal transplant. These receptor sequences come from a human patient who received an intestinal transplant, so some T cells may come from the graft donor.

The chain is built from TRBV6-1 and TRBJ2-5; TRBD1 matches at 9 bases. TRBJ2-7 explains the end of the DNA better; the J call may be wrong. This CDR3 is 15 amino acids long. In germline, CDR1 is MNHNS, CDR2 SASEGT. The CDR3 loop reads CASSYPGQGSYEQYF. The CDR3 DNA reads TGTGCCAGCAGCTACCCGGGACAGGGATCCTACGAGCAGTACTTC.

The CDR3 DNA reads as TGTGCCAGCAGCCTAGCCGGGACAGGGGCTTCACCCCTCCACTTT. As protein: CASSLAGTGASPLHF. The chain couples TRBV11-2 to TRBJ1-6; 10 bases fit TRBD1. Looked up from germline, CDR1 is SGHAT and CDR2 is FQNNGV. This CDR3 has 15 amino acids. Unmatched junction bases numbered 7, after V lost 5 bases and J lost 9 bases.

The chain combines TRBV9 with TRBJ2-2; D remains unclear. CDR1 SGDLS and CDR2 YYNGEE come from the germline V gene. The CDR3 consists of 15 residues. V gave up 1 base and J gave up 7 bases, with 14 bases separating them. CDR3 in amino acids: CASSVTALISGELFF. In DNA form, the CDR3 reads TGTGCCAGCAGCGTAACTGCTCTGATTAGCGGGGAGCTGTTTTTT.

DNA of the CDR3: TGTGCCAGTCGTCAGGGGAGGGAGGGCAATCAGCCCCAGCATTTT. Protein product: CASRQGREGNQPQHF. The chain joins TRBV6-5 to TRBJ1-5; perhaps TRBD1 as D (6 bases). V lost 9 bases and J lost 2, with 17 bases in between. The CDR3 is made up of 15 amino acids. Germline CDR1 reads MNHEY; CDR2 reads SVGAGI.

The V call is TRBV11-2, the J call TRBJ2-7, with D hard to call. CDR1 is SGHAT and CDR2 is FQNNGV in the germline V gene. The CDR3 loop spans 12 amino acids. V was cut by 2 bases and J by 6 bases, with 8 bases left in between. CDR3 region: CASSLSRPEQYF. The CDR3 region has the DNA TGTGCCAGCAGCTTATCTCGTCCCGAGCAGTACTTC. Supplemented by reference TRBV11-2 and TRBJ2-7, the full variable domain reads EAGVAQSPRYKIIEKRQSVAFWCNPISGHATLYWYQQILGQGPKLLIQFQNNGVVDDSQLPKDRFSAERLKGVDSTLKIQPAKLEDSAVYLCASSLSRPEQYFGPGTRLTVT.

The V and J genes are TRBV7-8 and TRBJ2-5; unclear D gene. Germline CDR1 reads SGHVS; CDR2 reads FQNEAQ. The CDR3 length is 17 residues. The ends were cut back, 1 base at V and 5 bases at J, with 20 bases in the middle. The CDR3 coding sequence is TGTGCCAGCAGCTTAGGAGGAAGGATGGGGTTTCAGGAGACCCAGTACTTC. It codes for CASSLGGRMGFQETQYF.

V is TRBV4-1 and J is TRBJ2-1; D is perhaps TRBD1 or TRBD2 (5 bases each). Trimming removed 0 bases from V and 7 bases from J, with 13 bases in between. The CDR3 has 15 residues. Germline V CDR1 and CDR2: MGHRA, YSYEKL. The CDR3 loop reads CASSQDNVGGNEQFF. The CDR3 DNA is TGCGCCAGCAGCCAAGATAACGTTGGGGGTAATGAGCAGTTCTTC.

The chain links TRBV11-3 to TRBJ1-1, with a possible D match to TRBD1 (5 bases). The CDR3 extends over 15 amino acids. Looked up from germline, CDR1 is SGHNT and CDR2 is YENEEA. The ends were cut back, 4 bases at V and 0 bases at J, with 12 bases in the middle. The CDR3 loop is CASSSSWGMNTEAFF. The CDR3 nucleotides are TGTGCCAGCAGCTCCAGTTGGGGGATGAACACTGAAGCTTTCTTT.

V and J are TRBV6-4 and TRBJ2-1; the match to TRBD2 covers 8 bases. Germline V gene lookup returns CDR1 MRHNA and CDR2 SNTAGT. The CDR3 is made up of 16 amino acids. Losses at the gene ends were 2 bases for V and 8 bases for J; bases not matched to a gene: 11. The CDR3 is CASSDGPPGGMDEQFF. CDR3 sequence (DNA): TGTGCCAGCAGTGACGGTCCTCCGGGAGGGATGGATGAGCAGTTCTTC.

The V and J genes are TRBV9 and TRBJ2-5, with a weak D call TRBD2 (5 bases). Germline assignment: CDR1 SGDLS and CDR2 YYNGEE. Trimming left V 6 bases short and J 2 bases short, with 20 bases between. The CDR3 consists of 16 residues. CDR3 sequence (DNA): TGTGCCAGCACAGAAAGAGGGTCCCCCTCGCAAGAGACCCAGTACTTC. Protein product: CASTERGSPSQETQYF.

The chain is built from TRBV7-8 and TRBJ2-5, with D unresolved. The germline CDR1 and CDR2 sequences are SGHVS and FQNEAQ. Trimming left V 0 bases short and J 3 bases short, with 14 bases between. The CDR3 contains 16 residues. For the CDR3, the DNA is TGTGCCAGCAGCTTAGCTTGGGTGGCAGAGAAAGAGACCCAGTACTTC. Its protein product is CASSLAWVAEKETQYF.

CDR3 sequence (DNA): TGCGCCAGCAGCGCCCCGGGACCCGCCTACGAGCAGTACTTC. It codes for CASSAPGPAYEQYF. The V call is TRBV5-1, the J call TRBJ2-7; either TRBD1 or TRBD2 may fit D (5 bases each). Trimming removed 4 bases from V and 2 bases from J, with 13 bases in between. Germline V gives CDR1 SGHRS, CDR2 YFSETQ. The CDR3 sequence is 14 residues long.

This clone came up once. J is TRBJ2-1 and V is TRBV28; 8 nucleotides align to TRBD2. Germline CDR1 and CDR2: MDHEN and SYDVKM. The CDR3 totals 15 residues. V lost 10 bases, J lost 3 bases, and 11 bases stayed unmatched. CDR3 bases: TGTGCCAAGATATCGGCAAGCGGGAGCTACAATGAGCAGTTCTTC. It encodes CAKISASGSYNEQFF.

The CDR3 DNA follows: TGCGCCAGCAGCTCGTCTGGGACAGGGTCTCTTGGAGCTGAGCAGTTCTTC. Translated, it gives CASSSSGTGSLGAEQFF. The chain has TRBV5-1 and TRBJ2-1, with 9 nucleotides matching TRBD1. V dropped 3 bases and J dropped 9; count of bases not matched to a gene: 16. The length of the CDR3 is 17 residues. Germline V gene sequence: CDR1 SGHRS, CDR2 YFSETQ. The variable domain in full, completed from reference TRBV5-1 and TRBJ2-1, reads KAGVTQTPRYLIKTRGQQVTLSCSPISGHRSVSWYQQTPGQGLQFLFEYFSETQRNKGNFPGRFSGRQFSNSRSEMNVSTLELGDSALYLCASSSSGTGSLGAEQFFGPGTRLTVL.

The rearrangement uses TRBV7-9 and TRBJ1-2, with TRBD1 matching over 7 bases. CDR1 is SEHNR and CDR2 is FQNEAQ in the germline V gene (reference sequence). The CDR3 covers 15 residues. V lost 5 bases and J lost 2; bases outside the gene matches: 8. The CDR3 here is CASSLGTAGNYGYTF. CDR3 sequence (DNA): TGTGCCAGCAGCCTAGGGACAGCTGGGAACTATGGCTACACCTTC.

V is TRBV10-3 and J is TRBJ2-7; TRBD1 agrees at 9 bases. From germline, CDR1 is ENHRY and CDR2 SYGVKD. V lost 6 bases to trimming and J lost 2 bases; unmatched junction nucleotides: 2. The CDR3 has 13 residues. The DNA for the CDR3 is TGTGCCATCAGGGACAGGGGAGCCTACGAGCAGTACTTC. This sequence encodes CAIRDRGAYEQYF.

The J gene is TRBJ2-1, the V gene TRBV27; TRBD2 aligns across 8 bases. Losses at the gene ends were 3 bases for V and 6 bases for J; bases not matched to a gene: 4. CDR3 length: 14 amino acids. The germline CDR1 and CDR2 sequences are MNHEY and SMNVEV (reference sequence). CDR3 DNA sequence: TGTGCCAGCAGTTTTTTGGCGGGAGGCAATGAGCAGTTCTTC. The encoded protein is CASSFLAGGNEQFF.

This clone was recorded once. This chain joins TRBV11-3 and TRBJ1-4, with D unclear. V was cut by 5 bases and J by 1 base, with 5 bases left in between. CDR1 is SGHNT and CDR2 is YENEEA in the germline V gene. The CDR3 has 13 amino acids. CDR3 amino acids: CASSMITNEKLFF. In DNA form, the CDR3 reads TGTGCCAGCAGCATGATAACTAATGAAAAACTGTTTTTT.

V and J are TRBV7-9 and TRBJ1-2; possible D gene TRBD1, 6 bases. The V and J ends lost 5 bases and 6 bases respectively, with 16 bases between them. The CDR3 has 14 amino acids. From germline, CDR1 is SEHNR and CDR2 FQNEAQ (reference sequence). The CDR3 sequence is CASSVIRDKDGYTF. DNA for the CDR3: TGTGCCAGCAGCGTTATCCGGGACAAGGATGGCTACACCTTC.